Sequencing of this T cell receptor beta chain was carried out in a study of control samples from healthy donors and cancer patients (dated by TCRdb to about 2020). About this clone: This clone's antigen is unknown. Base qualities were left out, and no much larger clone turns up one base away.

CDR1 and CDR2, per the germline V gene, are MGHRA and YSYEKL. V loses 3 bases, J loses 6 bases, and the germline ends lie 15 bases apart. Including cysteine and phenylalanine, the CDR3 has 15 amino acids. The sequence is cut down to CDR3 DNA, 45 bases in frame from base 1. Receptor libraries were prepared by the immunoSEQ multiplex PCR assay. The immuneACCESS repertoire file appears here via TCRdb, limited to in-frame rearrangements. These files lack a portion of the clones; in checked studies, under half of the deficit traces to unresolved V genes, and the cause of the others is not known. Recorded for this sample are fewer than 100,000 clones; approximately 82% of them occurred a single time. The ten largest clones take up around 9.5% of the sample.

Recombination connected TRBV4-1 to TRBJ2-1, with the D segment possibly TRBD1 or TRBD2, each aligning over 6 bases. The sequence derives from a woman aged 60-75 years in good health. Sample: blood. The bases read TGCGCCAGCAGCCAGGGTGTAGGAGGGGGCAATGAGCAGTTCTTC. This yields the protein CASSQGVGGGNEQFF.